A selection of T cell receptor beta chains follows, all from one sample in a study of breast tumors, draining lymph nodes, adjacent tissues. Via MiXCR, TCRdb re-called the multiplex PCR reads, giving one row per CDR3 protein. Here the sample spans approximately 130,000 distinct CDR3 sequences, 21% being singletons. Sequences were obtained from axillary lymph node tissue. All receptors come from a female donor with breast cancer. Some clones in this sample may be carry-over from other donors' samples. CDR3s include the opening cysteine and the closing phenylalanine or tryptophan. A D gene is named only where the DNA matches it firmly. Clone size is given for some rows only: seen once, a few or many times, or a class if the clone is expanded.

j_call d_call v_call clone_size cdr3_length cdr3_nt cdr3_aa
TRBJ2-1 NA TRBV9 many 14 TGTGCCAGCAGCGCCTCAGGGGTCTGGAATGAGCAGTTCTTC CASSASGVWNEQFF
TRBJ2-1 TRBD1 TRBV5-1 many 15 TGCGCCAGCAGCCTAACCGGGACAGGGGGGCTTGAGCAGTTCTTC CASSLTGTGGLEQFF
TRBJ1-3 NA TRBV11-2 many 16 TGTGCCAGCAGCTTAAGTTCGGGCGTCTCTGGAAACACCATATATTTT CASSLSSGVSGNTIYF
TRBJ1-2 TRBD1 TRBV28 few 13 TGTGCCAGCAGGGCTACAGGGGGCTATGGCTACACCTTC CASRATGGYGYTF
TRBJ2-5 NA TRBV18 NA 15 TGTGCCAGCTCACCAAGGGCAGGGAGGCGAGAGACCCAGTACTTC CASSPRAGRRETQYF
TRBJ2-1 NA TRBV15 many 14 TGTGCCACCAGCGTCAGTAGGAGGGACAATGAGCAGTTCTTC CATSVSRRDNEQFF
TRBJ2-2 NA TRBV2 many 13 TGTGCCAGCAGTCCCCGGATCACCGGGGAGCTGTTTTTT CASSPRITGELFF
TRBJ1-3 NA TRBV10-3 many 17 TGTGCCATCAGTGAGTCGGGGGGTCCGAGCTCTGGAAACACCATATATTTT CAISESGGPSSGNTIYF
TRBJ2-1 TRBD2 TRBV19 many 15 TGTGCCAGTAGGGTTACTAGCGGAGGCTACAATGAGCAGTTCTTC CASRVTSGGYNEQFF
TRBJ2-3 NA TRBV29-1 many 11 TGCAGCGTTGTTATAGAATATACGCAGTATTTT CSVVIEYTQYF
TRBJ2-7 TRBD2 TRBV6-4 NA 18 TGTGCCAGCAGTGTGGGGGGGGAGCGGGAGGGCCCTGAGGGGGAGCAGTACTTC CASSVGGEREGPEGEQYF
TRBJ2-1 NA TRBV20-1 many 14 TGCAGTGCCATCCGTACATCTTCCTACAATGAGCAGTTCTTC CSAIRTSSYNEQFF